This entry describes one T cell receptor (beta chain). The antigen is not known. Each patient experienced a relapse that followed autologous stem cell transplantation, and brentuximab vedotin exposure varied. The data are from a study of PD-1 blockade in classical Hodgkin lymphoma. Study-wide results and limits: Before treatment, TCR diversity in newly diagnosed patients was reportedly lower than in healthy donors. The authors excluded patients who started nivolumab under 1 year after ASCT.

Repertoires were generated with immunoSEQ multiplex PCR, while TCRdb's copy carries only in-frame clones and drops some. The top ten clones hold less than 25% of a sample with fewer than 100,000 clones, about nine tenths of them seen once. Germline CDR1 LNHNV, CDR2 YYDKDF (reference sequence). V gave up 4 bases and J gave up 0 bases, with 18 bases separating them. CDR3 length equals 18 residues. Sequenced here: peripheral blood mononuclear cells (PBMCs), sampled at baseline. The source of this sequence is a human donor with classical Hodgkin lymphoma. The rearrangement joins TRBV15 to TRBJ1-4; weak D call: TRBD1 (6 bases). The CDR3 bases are TGTGCCACCAGCACCCTGGGGCAGGGGAGTGCAACTAATGAAAAACTGTTTTTT. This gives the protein CATSTLGQGSATNEKLFF.